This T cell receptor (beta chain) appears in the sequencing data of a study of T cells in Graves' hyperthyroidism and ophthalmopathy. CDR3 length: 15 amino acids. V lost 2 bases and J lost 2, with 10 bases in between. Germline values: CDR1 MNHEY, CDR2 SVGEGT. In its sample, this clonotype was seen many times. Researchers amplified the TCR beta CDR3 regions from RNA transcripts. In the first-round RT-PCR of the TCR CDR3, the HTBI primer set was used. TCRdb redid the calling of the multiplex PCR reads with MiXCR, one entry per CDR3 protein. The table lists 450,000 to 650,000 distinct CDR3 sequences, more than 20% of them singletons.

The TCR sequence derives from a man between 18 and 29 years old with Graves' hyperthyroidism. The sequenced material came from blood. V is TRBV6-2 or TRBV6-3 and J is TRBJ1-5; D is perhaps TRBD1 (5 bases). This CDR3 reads CASSYRARGNQPQHF. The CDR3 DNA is TGTGCCAGCAGTTACCGGGCCAGGGGCAATCAGCCCCAGCATTTT.